This TCR beta chain was sequenced during a study of T-cell reconstitution after alpha-beta-depleted transplantation in children. The table lists this clonotype with a few counts. The antigen is undetermined. Regarding the study as a whole: It was reported that alpha-beta T cells came from several hundred expanded graft clones (about two months after transplant). The authors attributed T-cell counts and diversity one year after transplant mostly to newly produced T cells.

Unique molecular identifiers were incorporated into the prepared TCRbeta library. TCRdb reanalysed the PCR reads using MiXCR and keeps one entry per CDR3 protein. This table holds some 440,000 distinct CDR3 sequences, around 15% found once. Trimming pared 1 base from V and 0 bases from J, leaving 12 bases between. The CDR3 loop spans 15 amino acids. Germline V CDR1 and CDR2: DFQATT, SNEGSKA (reference sequence). Here the sequenced sample was PBMCs, mostly from graft donor cells, taken 360 days after TCRalphabeta/CD19-depleted stem cell transplant. This chain connects TRBV20-1 to TRBJ1-2; D may be TRBD1 (5 bases). The clonotype was recovered from a boy younger than two who had a stem cell transplant for Wiskott-Aldrich syndrome, so the T cells may come from the graft donor. Here the CDR3 DNA reads TGCAGTGCTAGAGGTCTTCAGGGAGCTAACTATGGCTACACCTTC. Protein: CSARGLQGANYGYTF.